This T cell receptor (beta chain) originates from a study of shared clonotypes between healthy human individuals. For the study at large: Donors, aged 18 to 49, were a couple of women and three men.

The study enrolled healthy HIV-negative adults without recent acute infections or vaccinations as donors. There are 16 residues in the CDR3. CDR1 LGHNA and CDR2 YNFKEQ come from the germline V gene. The V gene end was trimmed by 2 bases and the J gene end by 3 bases; junction bases not matched to a gene: 9. Sorted-subset replicate PCR reactions contained 200 to 250 ng DNA, corresponding to approximately 30,000 T cell genomes. Some clones are missing from TCRdb's copy, which holds only in-frame ones; the method was immunoSEQ multiplex PCR. The sample lists about 2.4 million clones; 93% were seen once.

J is TRBJ2-7 and V is TRBV4-2; 8 nucleotides align to TRBD2. The receptor was isolated from a man aged 18 to 35 in good health. Some clones in this sample may be carry-over from other donors' samples. Sequencing used naive CD4+ T cells from PBMCs. Documented subset: CD45RA+ positively selected. DNA of the CDR3: TGTGCCAGCAGCCAAAATCCGGGGGGGGTCCGCTACGAGCAGTACTTC. Its protein product is CASSQNPGGVRYEQYF.